The 24 T cell receptor beta chains given below trace back to one sample, sequenced in a study of shared clonotypes between healthy human individuals. Assay: immunoSEQ multiplex PCR; the TCRdb copy retains only in-frame clones and omits some. Of about 1,500,000 clones listed, around 97% are singletons. Sequencing used naive CD4+ T cells sorted from blood. Subset: CD45RA+ positively selected. These receptors all stem from a man in his thirties or forties in good health.

This chain joins TRBV18 and TRBJ2-3; TRBD1 might be the D (6 bases). V lost 6 bases, J lost 3 bases, and 13 bases lay in between. The CDR3 is 14 residues long. The germline CDR1 and CDR2 sequences are KGHSH and LQKENI. For the CDR3, the DNA is TGTGCCAGCTCCCGCGACAGGCCGACAGATACGCAGTATTTT. Translating it yields CASSRDRPTDTQYF.

This chain connects TRBV13 to TRBJ1-1; no firm D call. V was shortened by 6 bases and J by 1 base, with 12 bases between the two germline ends. The CDR3 length is 14 residues. CDR1 is PRHDT, CDR2 FYEKMQ, per germline (reference sequence). CDR3 sequence: CASSLSPRNTEAFF. The CDR3 DNA sequence: TGTGCCAGCAGTTTGTCTCCGAGGAACACTGAAGCTTTCTTT.

This clone was detected only once. The chain employs TRBV6-5 and TRBJ2-4; 8 nucleotides line up with TRBD1. CDR1 and CDR2 from the germline V gene are MNHEY and SVGAGI. The CDR3 runs 15 residues. V lost 6 bases and J lost 5; bases outside the gene matches: 9. The DNA of the CDR3 is TGTGCCAGCAGGAAAGGCGGGACAGGCCAAAACATTCAGTACTTC. This translates into CASRKGGTGQNIQYF.

This chain joins TRBV7-6 and TRBJ2-7; weak D call: TRBD1 (7 bases). The V gene lost 5 bases and the J gene lost 7 bases, with 21 bases spanning the gap. Germline assignment: CDR1 SGHVS and CDR2 FNYEAQ. The length of the CDR3 is 15 residues. CDR3 protein: CASSPRTGGGAEQYF. The CDR3, as DNA: TGTGCCAGCAGCCCCCGGACAGGAGGGGGTGCAGAGCAGTACTTC.

The chain has TRBV10-3 and TRBJ2-2; D tentatively reads TRBD1 or TRBD2 (6 bases each). The CDR3 is made up of 16 amino acids. V lost 0 bases to trimming and J lost 2 bases, with 10 bases between them. Germline V gives CDR1 ENHRY, CDR2 SYGVKD. CDR3 sequence (DNA): TGTGCCATCAGTGAGTCGGGGGGCTCTAACACCGGGGAGCTGTTTTTT. Translating gives CAISESGGSNTGELFF.

The V call is TRBV29-1, the J call TRBJ1-4; perhaps TRBD1 as D (6 bases). The germline V gene encodes CDR1 SQVTM and CDR2 ANQGSEA. The CDR3 consists of 19 residues. V dropped 7 bases and J dropped 5 bases, with 32 bases sitting between them. This CDR3 is CSENRFDRNGPDRNEKLFF. In DNA form, the CDR3 reads TGCAGCGAGAACAGATTCGACAGGAACGGACCTGACCGAAATGAAAAACTGTTTTTT.

J is TRBJ2-1 and V is TRBV9; no clear D gene. Between the trimmed V and J ends, which lost 4 bases and 2 bases, there was a span of 13 bases. Germline V lookup: CDR1 SGDLS, CDR2 YYNGEE. The CDR3 runs 15 residues. The CDR3 is CASSPSSLPYNEQFF. CDR3 in DNA: TGTGCCAGCAGCCCCTCCTCACTACCCTACAATGAGCAGTTCTTC.

This clone was seen once. V usage is TRBV11-2 and J usage is TRBJ2-3; D is possibly TRBD2 (6 bases). The CDR3 sequence is 16 residues long. CDR1 is SGHAT and CDR2 is FQNNGV in the germline V gene. Deletions cut 5 bases from V and 4 bases from J, with 19 bases between. CDR3 nucleotides: TGTGCCAGCAGCCGCCGTGGAGCGGGTCTTGCAGATACGCAGTATTTT. Protein: CASSRRGAGLADTQYF.

The J gene is TRBJ2-7, the V gene TRBV5-3; 7 nucleotides agree with TRBD1. TRBV5-3 qualifies as an ORF whose function is uncertain. V lost 6 bases, J lost 2 bases, and 11 bases stayed unmatched. This CDR3 contains 15 residues. CDR3 amino acids: CARTNGVGQTYEQYF. The CDR3 bases are TGTGCCAGAACCAACGGCGTGGGACAGACCTACGAGCAGTACTTC.

This sequence joins TRBV28 and TRBJ1-5; weak D call: TRBD1 (5 bases). This CDR3 spans 19 amino acids. Looked up from germline, CDR1 is MDHEN and CDR2 is SYDVKM. The V gene lost 1 base and the J gene lost 0 bases, with 19 bases spanning the gap. CDR3 sequence reads: CASSLFRQSVSYSNQPQHF. The CDR3 nucleotides are TGTGCCAGCAGTTTATTCCGACAGTCAGTTTCCTATAGCAATCAGCCCCAGCATTTT.

This sequence joins TRBV28 and TRBJ2-5, with a possible D match to TRBD2 (7 bases). The V gene lost 7 bases and the J gene lost 7 bases, with 16 bases spanning the gap. The CDR3 loop spans 13 amino acids. Germline V gene sequence: CDR1 MDHEN, CDR2 SYDVKM. The CDR3 DNA follows: TGTGCCAGCACCCCCGGGGGGCGCGCGACCCAGTACTTC. Translating it yields CASTPGGRATQYF.

V usage is TRBV4-3 and J usage is TRBJ2-1; D perhaps matches TRBD2 (6 bases). The V gene lost 0 bases and the J gene lost 6 bases, with 12 bases spanning the gap. Germline CDR1 reads LGHNA; CDR2 reads YSLEER. The CDR3 totals 15 residues. Written as DNA, the CDR3 is TGCGCCAGCAGCCAAGATCCCGGGGGTTCCAATGAGCAGTTCTTC. This encodes CASSQDPGGSNEQFF.

J is TRBJ2-3 and V is TRBV7-8; a weak D match, TRBD1 (6 bases). With 5 bases removed from V and 5 bases from J, the gap between germline ends came to 14 bases. CDR3 length: 14 residues. Germline assignment: CDR1 SGHVS and CDR2 FQNEAQ. The CDR3 reads CASSPQTGGDTQYF. In DNA form, the CDR3 reads TGTGCCAGCAGCCCCCAGACAGGAGGAGATACGCAGTATTTT.

The V call is TRBV19, the J call TRBJ2-1; 8 nucleotides match TRBD2. V trimming: 8 bases; J trimming: 2 bases; junction bases outside the gene matches: 2. This CDR3 is 13 amino acids long. The germline CDR1 and CDR2 sequences are LNHDA and SQIVND (reference sequence). The CDR3 DNA reads TGTGCCAGTCGGGGACTAGCCTACAATGAGCAGTTCTTC. Protein product: CASRGLAYNEQFF.

This sequence joins TRBV6-6 and TRBJ2-1, with 9 bases lining up with TRBD2. Germline CDR1 is MNHNY and CDR2 is SVGAGI (reference sequence). This CDR3 is built from 15 residues. V lost 2 bases and J lost 8; bases outside the gene matches: 7. The DNA of the CDR3 is TGTGCCAGCAGTTACCGGCCCGGGACTAGCCATGAGCAGTTCTTC. This codes for CASSYRPGTSHEQFF.

This chain joins TRBV4-2 and TRBJ2-1; TRBD2 matches at 7 bases. In germline, CDR1 is LGHNA, CDR2 YNFKEQ. V lost 3 bases, J lost 8 bases, and 13 bases stayed unmatched. This CDR3 is built from 16 residues. CDR3 protein: CASSQARPGGGYEQFF. The CDR3 DNA sequence: TGTGCCAGCAGCCAGGCCCGCCCGGGGGGAGGATATGAGCAGTTCTTC.

This chain joins TRBV7-9 and TRBJ2-1, with D unclear. V lost 2 bases to trimming and J lost 6 bases, with 14 bases between them. The CDR3 is 15 amino acids. CDR1 is SEHNR, CDR2 FQNEAQ, per germline (reference sequence). The CDR3 is CASSLFQKLINEQFF. CDR3 nucleotides: TGTGCCAGCAGCTTATTCCAAAAACTCATCAATGAGCAGTTCTTC. Looking up the rest from reference TRBV7-9 and TRBJ2-1 gives the full variable domain: DTGVSQNPRHKITKRGQNVTFRCDPISEHNRLYWYRQTLGQGPEFLTYFQNEAQLEKSRLLSDRFSAERPKGSFSTLEIQRTEQGDSAMYLCASSLFQKLINEQFFGPGTRLTVL.

This sequence joins TRBV25-1 and TRBJ1-2; D gene uncertain. Per germline, CDR1 MGHDK and CDR2 SYGVNS. The CDR3 runs to 14 residues. V shed 3 bases and J shed 8 bases, with 16 bases lying between them. The chain's CDR3 is CASSDLQWSGGYTF. The CDR3 DNA reads as TGTGCCAGCAGTGATCTGCAGTGGTCGGGAGGCTACACCTTC.

The rearrangement links TRBV5-1 to TRBJ2-3; 10 bases are a match to TRBD2. The CDR3 has 19 amino acids. The V gene's germline CDR1 is SGHRS and CDR2 YFSETQ. Trimming removed 0 bases from V and 2 bases from J; junction bases left unmatched: 12. CDR3 DNA: TGCGCCAGCAGCTTGGTTCCCCCCGGACTAGCGGCATCCACAGATACGCAGTATTTT. This sequence encodes CASSLVPPGLAASTDTQYF.

As for this clone: The sample contains more than one DNA sequence encoding this CDR3. The chain combines TRBV5-1 with TRBJ2-3; D might be TRBD1 or TRBD2, each matching 6 bases. Trimming pared 0 bases from V and 4 bases from J, leaving 15 bases between. This CDR3 contains 16 residues. Germline assignment: CDR1 SGHRS and CDR2 YFSETQ. Here the CDR3 reads CASSLAGAGGADTQYF. The DNA for the CDR3 is TGCGCCAGCAGCTTGGCCGGGGCCGGGGGCGCAGATACGCAGTATTTT.

The chain links TRBV5-1 to TRBJ1-2; possible D gene TRBD1, 5 bases. Per the germline V gene, CDR1 is SGHRS and CDR2 is YFSETQ. This CDR3 contains 15 residues. V lost 5 bases and J lost 1, with 15 bases in between. CDR3 sequence reads: CASRQALDSNYGYTF. CDR3 DNA: TGCGCCAGCAGACAAGCCCTCGACAGTAACTATGGCTACACCTTC.

In DNA form, the CDR3 reads TGTGCCAGCAGCTTAGAAAAAGTGAGCGGGAGCACAGATACGCAGTATTTT. This encodes CASSLEKVSGSTDTQYF. J is TRBJ2-3 and V is TRBV7-9, with D possibly matching TRBD2 (6 bases). Trimming shortened V by 1 base and J by 0 bases, and 14 bases separated the two germline ends. This CDR3 is built from 17 residues. CDR1 and CDR2 from the germline V gene are SEHNR and FQNEAQ (reference sequence).

The chain recombines TRBV28 with TRBJ1-4; perhaps TRBD1 as D (6 bases). The CDR3 has 14 residues. V was clipped by 6 bases and J by 7 bases, with 15 bases between them. The germline V gene encodes CDR1 MDHEN and CDR2 SYDVKM. The CDR3 sequence: CASSSRGEGEKLFF. CDR3 bases: TGTGCCAGCAGCTCCAGGGGCGAGGGTGAAAAACTGTTTTTT.

This chain links TRBV9 with TRBJ2-1; perhaps TRBD1 as D (6 bases). The V gene lost 4 bases and the J gene lost 5 bases, with 16 bases spanning the gap. Germline values: CDR1 SGDLS, CDR2 YYNGEE. This CDR3 spans 15 amino acids. CDR3 bases: TGTGCCAGCAGCAGATCGGACAGACTCGACAATGAGCAGTTCTTC. This sequence encodes CASSRSDRLDNEQFF.